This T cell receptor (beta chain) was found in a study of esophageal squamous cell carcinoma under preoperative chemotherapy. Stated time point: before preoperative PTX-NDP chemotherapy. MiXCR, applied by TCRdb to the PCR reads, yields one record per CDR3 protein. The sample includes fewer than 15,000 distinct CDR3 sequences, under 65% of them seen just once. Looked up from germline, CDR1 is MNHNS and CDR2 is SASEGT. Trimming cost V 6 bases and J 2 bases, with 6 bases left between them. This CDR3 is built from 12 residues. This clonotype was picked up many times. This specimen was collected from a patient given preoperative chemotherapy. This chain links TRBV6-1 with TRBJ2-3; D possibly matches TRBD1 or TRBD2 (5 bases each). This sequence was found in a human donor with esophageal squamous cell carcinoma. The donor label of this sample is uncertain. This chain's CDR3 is CASRGTTDTQYF. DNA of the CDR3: TGTGCCAGCAGGGGGACCACAGATACGCAGTATTTT.